This T cell receptor (beta chain) originates from a study of prognosis after radiotherapy for stage I lung cancer. The CDR3 extends over 17 amino acids. The ends lost 0 bases at V and 1 base at J; junction bases unmatched: 4. Germline CDR1 SNHLY, CDR2 FYNNEI. The genomic DNA TCR beta CDR3 region underwent two rounds of multiplex PCR. Round one of PCR was performed, and it used primers specific to each TRBV and TRBJ gene. TCRdb called the multiplex PCR reads again in MiXCR, with one record for every CDR3 protein. The profile shows more than 30,000 distinct CDR3 sequences, approximately 39% of them singletons. The count of this clonotype is one.

The sample was PBMCs, taken before or after stereotactic body radiation therapy (not recorded which). The receptor's source is a donor over 45 with non-small cell lung cancer. The rearrangement joins TRBV2 to TRBJ2-2; 8 bases agree with TRBD1. The CDR3 coding sequence is TGTGCCAGCAGTGAAGCGCCGGACAGGGTGAACACCGGGGAGCTGTTTTTT. This translates into CASSEAPDRVNTGELFF.